The entry below gives a single T cell receptor (beta chain) sequence along with its context. The sample comes from a study of OX40 agonist ivuxolimab in advanced cancers. In the study overall: Ivuxolimab, an antibody acting as an agonist of OX40 (CD134), was used to treat patients. A male proportion of approximately 80% was recorded, with mean age approximately 57 years and range roughly 20 to 85.

Sequenced by immunoSEQ multiplex PCR; TCRdb stores in-frame clones only, minus some. The profile shows tens of thousands of clones, more than 75% of them singletons. Germline loops: CDR1 MGHRA, CDR2 YSYEKL. This CDR3 is 16 amino acids long. V shed 1 base, J shed 3 bases, and the junction held 7 bases outside the gene matches. Sequences were derived from CD4+ or CD8+ T cells sorted from blood, sampled in a trial of the OX40 agonist ivuxolimab. The TCR comes from an adult with an advanced solid tumor such as melanoma, head and neck, liver or kidney cancer. The rearrangement uses TRBV4-1 and TRBJ2-7, with 9 bases aligning to TRBD2. In DNA, the CDR3 is TGCGCCAGCAGCCAAGGAGTTAGGACTAGCGTCTACGAGCAGTACTTC. It yields the protein CASSQGVRTSVYEQYF.